A selection of T cell receptor beta chains follows, all from one sample in a study of T-cell reconstitution after alpha-beta-depleted transplantation in children. TCRdb reanalysed the PCR reads using MiXCR and keeps one entry per CDR3 protein. This sample yields a few hundred thousand distinct CDR3 sequences, of which about a tenth are seen a single time; around a tenth belongs to the top ten. The input for sequencing was PBMCs from the stem cell graft donor, taken from the stem cell graft. Receptors originate from a human donor who donated a stem cell graft to a child with SCID. Both conserved end residues are part of each CDR3. A D gene is named only where the DNA matches it firmly. The listing skips clone size in some rows; elsewhere it reads once, few, many or a size class.

TGCGCCAGCAGAATGACGCCGGGATCCTACGAGCAGTACTTC	CASRMTPGSYEQYF	NA	TRBJ2-7	NA	TRBV5-1
TGCGCCAGCAGTGATTCCGGGTCTGGAAACACCATATATTTT	CASSDSGSGNTIYF	NA	TRBJ1-3	NA	TRBV10-2
TGTGCCAGCAGCTCCAATGGAAACACCATATATTTT	CASSSNGNTIYF	NA	TRBJ1-3	NA	TRBV7-9
TGCGCCAGCAGCCAAGATCGCGGCGGGATCTCCTACAATGAGCAGTTCTTC	CASSQDRGGISYNEQFF	few	TRBJ2-1	NA	TRBV4-1
TGTGCCAGCAGTTTCATCGGTGGGGAGGTCGGGGAGCTGTTTTTT	CASSFIGGEVGELFF	NA	TRBJ2-2	NA	TRBV27
TGTGCCAGCAGCCACCGCACAGGGATGAACACTGAAGCTTTCTTT	CASSHRTGMNTEAFF	NA	TRBJ1-1	NA	TRBV3-1
TGCAGCGCCCGTGAGGGGGCGGGATACGAGCAGTACTTC	CSAREGAGYEQYF	NA	TRBJ2-7	NA	TRBV29-1
TGTGCCAGCAGTTCCGCCATAAGGGGTCTCACCTACGAGCAGTACTTC	CASSSAIRGLTYEQYF	many	TRBJ2-7	NA	TRBV12-3/TRBV12-4
TGTGCCAGCAGCCGCGGGTCGGACACTGAAGCTTTCTTT	CASSRGSDTEAFF	few	TRBJ1-1	NA	TRBV6-1
TGCGCCAGCAGCCGAAGGGGAGGGACCACCGGGGAGCTGTTTTTT	CASSRRGGTTGELFF	few	TRBJ2-2	TRBD2	TRBV5-1
TGCGCCAGCAGTGAGTCGCGACGGGGGGACACCGGGGAGCTGTTTTTT	CASSESRRGDTGELFF	NA	TRBJ2-2	TRBD2	TRBV10-2
TGTGCCAGCAGAGACAGGGGTTACACCGGGGAGCTGTTTTTT	CASRDRGYTGELFF	NA	TRBJ2-2	TRBD1	TRBV27
TGTGCCAGCAGCCAAGAAGGACAATCTACCGCTAATTCACCCCTCCACTTT	CASSQEGQSTANSPLHF	few	TRBJ1-6	NA	TRBV4-2
TGTGCCAGCAGCTTAGCTTCTAAGGGGAATGAGCAGTTCTTC	CASSLASKGNEQFF	NA	TRBJ2-1	NA	TRBV11-1
TGCGCCAGCAGCTGGGGGGCCGGAGAGACCCAGTACTTC	CASSWGAGETQYF	NA	TRBJ2-5	NA	TRBV10-2
TGCAGCGTTATACATAATGAGCAGTTCTTC	CSVIHNEQFF	NA	TRBJ2-1	NA	TRBV29-1
TGTGCCAGCAGTTCGACGGGTTATCAGCCCCAGCATTTT	CASSSTGYQPQHF	many	TRBJ1-5	NA	TRBV27
TGCAGTACACTCGGGGGGATGAGGGAGACCCAGTACTTC	CSTLGGMRETQYF	NA	TRBJ2-5	TRBD2	TRBV20-1
TGTGCCACCAGTGACGACCGGGAGAAAGAGACCCAGTACTTC	CATSDDREKETQYF	many	TRBJ2-5	NA	TRBV24-1
TGCGCCAGCAGCTTCATACAGAACACTGAAGCTTTCTTT	CASSFIQNTEAFF	many	TRBJ1-1	NA	TRBV5-1
TGTGCCAGCAGTTACCCTTCCGGGGTCCCCTCCTACGAGCAGTACTTC	CASSYPSGVPSYEQYF	few	TRBJ2-7	NA	TRBV6-2/TRBV6-3
TGCAGTGCTGACGGGGGGAATGAAAAACTGTTTTTT	CSADGGNEKLFF	NA	TRBJ1-4	NA	TRBV20-1
TGCAGTGCCACGGGAAGGAGGAATGAAAAACTGTTTTTT	CSATGRRNEKLFF	few	TRBJ1-4	NA	TRBV20-1
TGTGCCAGCGGCGACCTGGGACTAGCATCGGGCGAGCAGTACTTC	CASGDLGLASGEQYF	many	TRBJ2-7	TRBD2	TRBV11-2
TGCGCCAGCAGCCCGTCAGGGGGCACTGAAGCTTTCTTT	CASSPSGGTEAFF	NA	TRBJ1-1	TRBD1	TRBV5-1
TGCGCCAGCAGCGCAACGTCGACGGGGAGGGGGTACACTGAAGCTTTCTTT	CASSATSTGRGYTEAFF	many	TRBJ1-1	NA	TRBV5-1
TGTGCCACCGTCCGCGGGGGGCCCCAAGAGACCCAGTACTTC	CATVRGGPQETQYF	NA	TRBJ2-5	TRBD2	TRBV2
TGCGCCAGCAGCTTGGTCCAGGGAATCGATGGCTACACCTTC	CASSLVQGIDGYTF	few	TRBJ1-2	NA	TRBV5-1
TGCAGTGCCACGGACAGGGAGACTGAAGCTTTCTTT	CSATDRETEAFF	NA	TRBJ1-1	TRBD1	TRBV20-1
TGCAGTGCTAGAGATGAAACAGAGTCCTACGAGCAGTACTTC	CSARDETESYEQYF	few	TRBJ2-7	NA	TRBV20-1
TGTGCCAGCAGCGTACTAGGGGTCGACGTCTACACCGGGGAGCTGTTTTTT	CASSVLGVDVYTGELFF	many	TRBJ2-2	NA	TRBV9
TGTGCCATCAGTGAGTCGAGTGGAGCTGGGGCCAACGTCCTGACTTTC	CAISESSGAGANVLTF	NA	TRBJ2-6	NA	TRBV10-3
TGCAGTGCTAGAGATCAGGGGGACTTGCGGTCAGATACGCAGTATTTT	CSARDQGDLRSDTQYF	NA	TRBJ2-3	NA	TRBV20-1
TGTGCCAGCAGTCCAGTAAGAGATACGCAGTATTTT	CASSPVRDTQYF	few	TRBJ2-3	NA	TRBV12-3/TRBV12-4
TGTGCCATCAGCCGGACAGGGAGCACAGATACGCAGTATTTT	CAISRTGSTDTQYF	many	TRBJ2-3	TRBD1	TRBV10-3
TGTGCCAGCAGTGCGGGGGGACAGGGGGGTTCACCCCTCCACTTT	CASSAGGQGGSPLHF	many	TRBJ1-6	TRBD1	TRBV12-3/TRBV12-4
TGTGCCAGCAGCCCTCGGACAGTTTATGAGCAGTTCTTC	CASSPRTVYEQFF	many	TRBJ2-1	NA	TRBV7-8
TGTGCCAGCAGCTTGCAGGGTTCGGTGGAGACCCAGTACTTC	CASSLQGSVETQYF	few	TRBJ2-5	NA	TRBV12-3/TRBV12-4
TGTGCCAGCACCACGGCGGGGAAGGGTGAAGCTTTCTTT	CASTTAGKGEAFF	NA	TRBJ1-1	NA	TRBV12-3/TRBV12-4
TGTGCCAGCAGTCCATCAGGGGGGGGTTCACCCCTCCACTTT	CASSPSGGGSPLHF	few	TRBJ1-6	TRBD1	TRBV25-1
TGTGCCAGCAGCCAGCTGATCTCTGGGGCCAACGTCCTGACTTTC	CASSQLISGANVLTF	NA	TRBJ2-6	NA	TRBV5-5
TGCGCCAGCAGCCAAGCGGGGGGAGGCTACGAGCAGTACTTC	CASSQAGGGYEQYF	many	TRBJ2-7	TRBD2	TRBV4-1
TGTGCCAGCAGCCCCAGGGTGGTAGAGACCCAGTACTTC	CASSPRVVETQYF	NA	TRBJ2-5	NA	TRBV13
TGTGCCAGCAGCCAAGTGCGGGGCCGAGGATCCTACAATGAGCAGTTCTTC	CASSQVRGRGSYNEQFF	NA	TRBJ2-1	NA	TRBV4-2
TGTGCCAGCAGCGCCGGACAGGGGGCGAATGAGCAGTTCTTC	CASSAGQGANEQFF	NA	TRBJ2-1	TRBD1	TRBV7-6
TGTGCCAGCAGTTACCATAATCAGCCCCAGCATTTT	CASSYHNQPQHF	many	TRBJ1-5	NA	TRBV6-6
TGTGCCAGCACTCGGGGGGGCCCCCAAGAGACCCAGTACTTC	CASTRGGPQETQYF	NA	TRBJ2-5	TRBD2	TRBV3-1
TGTGCCAGTAGTCTAGCAGGGGGCTCCACTGAAGCTTTCTTT	CASSLAGGSTEAFF	many	TRBJ1-1	TRBD1	TRBV19
TGTGCCAGCAGCCCGTGGACTAGCGGGGGGCTTTACAATGAGCAGTTCTTC	CASSPWTSGGLYNEQFF	many	TRBJ2-1	TRBD2	TRBV3-1
TGCAGTGCTAGAGATAAGAACCATCGAGGGGACGGGGAGCTGTTTTTT	CSARDKNHRGDGELFF	NA	TRBJ2-2	NA	TRBV20-1
TGCGCCAGCAGTTTGGACAGGTTCGACGAGCAGTACTTC	CASSLDRFDEQYF	NA	TRBJ2-7	TRBD1	TRBV5-1
TGTGCCAGCAGCACCGGGACAGGGGTTGAAGCTTTCTTT	CASSTGTGVEAFF	NA	TRBJ1-1	TRBD1	TRBV9
TGCGCCAGCAGCCAATTTTCGGGAACCGGGGAGCTGTTTTTT	CASSQFSGTGELFF	many	TRBJ2-2	NA	TRBV4-1
TGTGCCAGCAGCTCGTCCCAGGGAAGTAAAAACATTCAGTACTTC	CASSSSQGSKNIQYF	few	TRBJ2-4	NA	TRBV11-2